The 31 T cell receptor beta chains below all came from one sample that was sequenced in a study of blood T cell repertoires in COVID-19. TCRdb's table, derived via immunoSEQ multiplex PCR, lists solely in-frame clones and lacks some. The data hold 470,000 or so clones, with around 89% observed a single time. Sequencing was done on a sample of peripheral blood. The source of these receptors is a woman between 25 and 40 years old with acute or convalescent COVID-19.

The chain links TRBV3-1 (or the pseudogene TRBV3-2) to TRBJ1-2; 8 bases are shared with TRBD1. V shed 8 bases, J shed 4 bases, and the junction held 3 bases outside the gene matches. This CDR3 comprises 12 residues. Germline CDR1 LGHDT, CDR2 YNNKEL (reference sequence). CDR3 residues: CASGTGSYGYTF. The CDR3 coding sequence is TGTGCCAGCGGGACAGGAAGCTATGGCTACACCTTC.

The rearrangement joins TRBV20-1 to TRBJ1-1; 8 nucleotides align to TRBD1. Per the germline V gene, CDR1 is DFQATT and CDR2 is SNEGSKA (reference sequence). V lost 8 bases, J lost 7 bases, and 6 bases stayed unmatched. The CDR3 length is 11 residues. The CDR3 sequence: CSSRGPGEAFF. CDR3 DNA sequence: TGCAGTTCCAGGGGGCCGGGTGAAGCTTTCTTT.

The sample holds a few counts of this clone. The identical CDR3 is also encoded by other nucleotide sequences in the sample. The chain combines TRBV24-1 with TRBJ1-5; possible D gene TRBD1, 6 bases. The V gene lost 2 bases and the J gene lost 4 bases, with 8 bases spanning the gap. Germline V gene lookup returns CDR1 KGHDR and CDR2 SFDVKD. CDR3 size: 14 residues. CDR3 sequence: CATSDSRGNQPQHF. The CDR3 bases are TGTGCCACCAGTGATTCCAGGGGAAATCAGCCCCAGCATTTT.

This chain links TRBV5-1 with TRBJ2-5; TRBD1 matches at 11 bases. With V trimmed by 4 bases and J by 3 bases, 2 bases remained unmatched. The CDR3 sequence is 14 residues long. The germline CDR1 and CDR2 sequences are SGHRS and YFSETQ. Here the CDR3 reads CASSGGQGEETQYF. CDR3 DNA: TGCGCCAGCAGCGGGGGACAGGGGGAAGAGACCCAGTACTTC.

The sample holds a few counts of this clone. The rearrangement uses TRBV2 and TRBJ1-1, with D maybe TRBD1 (6 bases). The CDR3 extends over 12 amino acids. CDR1 is SNHLY and CDR2 is FYNNEI in the germline V gene. V was shortened by 7 bases and J by 10 bases, with 16 bases between the two germline ends. The CDR3 bases are TGTGCCAGCAATTCCGGGGAAGGGGGAGCTTTCTTT. As protein: CASNSGEGGAFF.

This rearrangement joins TRBV9 to TRBJ1-3; 10 nucleotides align to TRBD1. The V and J ends lost 3 bases and 0 bases, in that order; junction bases with no gene match: 21. The germline CDR1 and CDR2 sequences are SGDLS and YYNGEE. This CDR3 is 22 amino acids long. Here the CDR3 reads CASSARTGGRLSAGDSGNTIYF. The CDR3 bases are TGTGCCAGCAGCGCCAGGACAGGGGGAAGGTTGTCCGCCGGGGACTCTGGAAACACCATATATTTT.

This rearrangement joins TRBV6-1 to TRBJ2-2, with TRBD1 matching over 8 bases. Trimming removed 3 bases from V and 3 bases from J; junction bases left unmatched: 6. Germline CDR1 and CDR2: MNHNS and SASEGT. The CDR3 is 16 residues long. CDR3 amino acids: CASSDPRQGHTGELFF. CDR3 coding DNA: TGTGCCAGCAGTGACCCCCGACAGGGGCACACCGGGGAGCTGTTTTTT.

This chain uses TRBV12-3 or TRBV12-4 with TRBJ1-1, with no clear D. This CDR3 is built from 12 residues. Deletions cut 6 bases from V and 1 base from J, with 6 bases between. The CDR3: CASSYGNTEAFF. The CDR3 bases are TGTGCCAGCAGCTACGGGAACACTGAAGCTTTCTTT.

The chain couples TRBV4-2 to TRBJ1-1; 8 bases map to TRBD1. The germline V gene has CDR1 LGHNA and CDR2 YNFKEQ. This CDR3 has 12 amino acids. Trimming at V came to 1 base and at J to 13 bases, leaving 5 bases not matched to a gene. The CDR3 DNA reads TGTGCCAGCAGCCAAGGGACAGGGAATTTTTTCTTT. It is translated as CASSQGTGNFFF.

This sequence joins TRBV24-1 and TRBJ2-7, with a possible D match to TRBD1 (7 bases). This CDR3 region has 13 residues. The germline V gene has CDR1 KGHDR and CDR2 SFDVKD. The germline V and J ends were trimmed by 9 bases and 0 bases, with 11 bases remaining between them. CDR3: CATGGDSSYEQYF. The CDR3, as DNA: TGTGCCACCGGCGGGGACAGCTCCTACGAGCAGTACTTC.

This clone was counted only a few times. The CDR3 protein is CSVEPGGASYGYTF. CDR3 coding DNA: TGCAGCGTGGAGCCGGGCGGGGCCAGCTATGGCTACACCTTC. The chain has TRBV29-1 and TRBJ1-2; the D gene is possibly TRBD1 (5 bases). Deletions cut 6 bases from V and 4 bases from J, with 18 bases between. Germline CDR1 and CDR2: SQVTM and ANQGSEA. This CDR3 is built from 14 residues.

The chain couples TRBV7-9 to TRBJ1-3; D unresolved. The CDR3 sequence is 13 residues long. V lost 5 bases to trimming and J lost 0 bases, with 5 bases between them. Looked up from germline, CDR1 is SEHNR and CDR2 is FQNEAQ (reference sequence). The CDR3 loop reads CASSPSSGNTIYF. CDR3 nucleotides: TGTGCCAGCAGCCCCAGCTCTGGAAACACCATATATTTT. The whole variable domain, filled in from reference TRBV7-9 and TRBJ1-3, reads DTGVSQNPRHKITKRGQNVTFRCDPISEHNRLYWYRQTLGQGPEFLTYFQNEAQLEKSRLLSDRFSAERPKGSFSTLEIQRTEQGDSAMYLCASSPSSGNTIYFGEGSWLTVV.

This clone was counted between two and nine times. The chain joins TRBV7-9 to TRBJ1-6; D not certain. Trimming left V 5 bases short and J 5 bases short, with 10 bases between. This CDR3 comprises 14 residues. CDR1 is SEHNR and CDR2 is FQNEAQ in the germline V gene (reference sequence). CDR3 loop: CASSPPLDNSPLHF. The CDR3 DNA sequence: TGTGCCAGCAGCCCCCCCCTAGATAATTCACCCCTCCACTTT.

The chain is built from TRBV3-1 (or the pseudogene TRBV3-2) and TRBJ2-5, with 7 bases fitting TRBD1. CDR1 is LGHDT, CDR2 YNNKEL, per germline (reference sequence). This CDR3 has 15 residues. Trimming cost V 4 bases and J 2 bases; bases outside gene matches: 7. For the CDR3, the DNA is TGTGCCAGCAGCCCCAGGGGGACCCGACAAGAGACCCAGTACTTC. This encodes CASSPRGTRQETQYF.

The chain combines TRBV9 with TRBJ2-5; 7 nucleotides agree with TRBD2. CDR1 and CDR2 (germline): SGDLS, YYNGEE. The V segment lost 3 bases and the J segment 4 bases; nucleotides outside the gene matches: 15. The CDR3 is made up of 17 amino acids. The chain's CDR3 is CASSGTGGGRASETQYF. As DNA, the CDR3 is TGTGCCAGCAGCGGGACGGGCGGGGGTCGGGCTTCAGAGACCCAGTACTTC.

The chain uses TRBV6-1 and TRBJ2-3, with D maybe TRBD1 (5 bases). The germline CDR1 and CDR2 sequences are MNHNS and SASEGT. The CDR3 length is 17 residues. V shed 3 bases and J shed 2 bases, with 18 bases lying between them. DNA of the CDR3: TGTGCCAGCAGTGAGACAGTTTATGGGATTCTCACAGATACGCAGTATTTT. Translation: CASSETVYGILTDTQYF.

This chain links TRBV29-1 with TRBJ1-2; possible D gene TRBD1, 5 bases. CDR1 and CDR2 from the germline V gene are SQVTM and ANQGSEA. This CDR3 has 12 residues. Trimming removed 2 bases at V and 4 bases at J, with 8 bases between. The CDR3 DNA reads as TGCAGCGTTGAATTCGGGGGCTATGGCTACACCTTC. Translated, it gives CSVEFGGYGYTF.

The CDR3 sequence is CASSLFVTSGGRETQYF. The CDR3 nucleotides are TGTGCCAGCAGCTTGTTCGTGACTAGCGGGGGGAGGGAGACCCAGTACTTC. The chain recombines TRBV5-4 with TRBJ2-5, with TRBD2 identical over 13 bases. This CDR3 is built from 17 residues. V lost 1 base, J lost 5 bases, and 8 bases stayed unmatched. Germline values: CDR1 SGHNT, CDR2 YYREEE (reference sequence).

V is TRBV5-6 and J is TRBJ1-6; D remains ambiguous. Germline CDR1 reads SGHDT; CDR2 reads YYEEEE. V gave up 5 bases and J gave up 10 bases, with 10 bases separating them. The CDR3 loop spans 12 amino acids. The CDR3: CASRLQTSPLHF. DNA for the CDR3: TGTGCCAGCAGATTACAGACGTCACCCCTCCACTTT.

This clone was detected once. This sequence joins TRBV4-1 and TRBJ2-7; 8 bases fit TRBD1. V dropped 0 bases and J dropped 3; count of bases not matched to a gene: 13. Per germline, CDR1 MGHRA and CDR2 YSYEKL. The CDR3 has 18 residues. The CDR3 loop is CASSQDGTRTGLIYEQYF. The DNA of the CDR3 is TGCGCCAGCAGCCAAGATGGGACCAGGACAGGGCTTATCTACGAGCAGTACTTC.

This chain uses TRBV28 with TRBJ2-2; D unresolved. Trimming left V 6 bases short and J 5 bases short, with 10 bases between. Germline-derived CDR1 and CDR2 are MDHEN and SYDVKM. This CDR3 contains 13 residues. The CDR3 DNA reads TGTGCCAGCAGCCCTCCCGGGACCGGGGAGCTGTTTTTT. This codes for CASSPPGTGELFF.

The table lists this clone with a count of one. This chain uses TRBV5-5 with TRBJ2-5; D might be TRBD1 (6 bases). The CDR3 is 16 amino acids. The ends were cut back, 5 bases at V and 5 bases at J, with 22 bases in the middle. Germline CDR1 and CDR2: SGHKS and YYEKEE (reference sequence). Here the CDR3 reads CASRYTRRGNDETQYF. In DNA, the CDR3 is TGTGCCAGCAGATATACACGAAGGGGGAATGATGAGACCCAGTACTTC.

In this sample, this clone turned up once. The rearrangement links TRBV6-4 to TRBJ2-1; TRBD2 matches at 10 bases. V dropped 0 bases and J dropped 4; count of bases not matched to a gene: 3. This CDR3 contains 16 residues. Looked up from germline, CDR1 is MRHNA and CDR2 is SNTAGT. The CDR3 coding sequence is TGTGCCAGCAGTGACTCGGCTAGCGGGGGTTACAATGAGCAGTTCTTC. Translation gives CASSDSASGGYNEQFF.

V gene TRBV19 combines with J gene TRBJ1-2, with no clear D. The CDR3 spans 15 residues. Trimming removed 6 bases from V and 4 bases from J, with 18 bases in between. Germline loops: CDR1 LNHDA, CDR2 SQIVND (reference sequence). The chain's CDR3 is CASSPQDSIRYGYTF. The DNA for the CDR3 is TGTGCCAGTAGCCCTCAGGACTCAATCCGCTATGGCTACACCTTC.

This clone was counted a few times. The chain employs TRBV5-1 and TRBJ1-5; no definite D call. V was trimmed by 3 bases and J by 3 bases, leaving 19 bases between them. The CDR3 is 17 amino acids. Per the germline V gene, CDR1 is SGHRS and CDR2 is YFSETQ. Here the CDR3 reads CASSSGRARQPNQPQHF. CDR3 nucleotide sequence: TGCGCCAGCAGCTCTGGGAGGGCGAGGCAACCCAATCAGCCCCAGCATTTT.

This chain joins TRBV11-2 and TRBJ2-3, with 9 bases identical to TRBD2. The V gene's germline CDR1 is SGHAT and CDR2 FQNNGV. The V gene end was trimmed by 4 bases and the J gene end by 6 bases; junction bases not matched to a gene: 11. The CDR3 runs 16 residues. CDR3 coding DNA: TGTGCCAGCAGCTCCTTCCCTGAGCTAGCGGGGGATACGCAGTATTTT. Amino acid sequence: CASSSFPELAGDTQYF.

This rearrangement joins TRBV19 to TRBJ2-1; TRBD1 might be the D (5 bases). Germline CDR1 reads LNHDA; CDR2 reads SQIVND (reference sequence). Trimming shortened V by 5 bases and J by 3 bases, and 17 bases separated the two germline ends. This CDR3 has 16 residues. The DNA for the CDR3 is TGTGCCAGTAGTTCCACGCGACAGAGCGACTACAATGAGCAGTTCTTC. It specifies CASSSTRQSDYNEQFF.

The V call is TRBV2, the J call TRBJ1-2; 7 nucleotides line up with TRBD1. V dropped 2 bases and J dropped 2; count of bases not matched to a gene: 20. This CDR3 has 20 amino acids. Germline assignment: CDR1 SNHLY and CDR2 FYNNEI. CDR3: CASSEPRNRDSRLTNYGYTF. For the CDR3, the DNA is TGTGCCAGCAGTGAACCGCGAAACCGGGACAGTCGACTTACAAACTATGGCTACACCTTC.

The V and J genes are TRBV5-1 and TRBJ1-2; possible D gene TRBD1, 6 bases. V gave up 1 base and J gave up 3 bases, with 7 bases separating them. This CDR3 spans 13 amino acids. Germline-derived CDR1 and CDR2 are SGHRS and YFSETQ. The CDR3 region has the DNA TGCGCCAGCAGCTTGTCAGGGGACTATGGCTACACCTTC. Protein product: CASSLSGDYGYTF. The full variable domain, completed using reference TRBV5-1 and TRBJ1-2, is KAGVTQTPRYLIKTRGQQVTLSCSPISGHRSVSWYQQTPGQGLQFLFEYFSETQRNKGNFPGRFSGRQFSNSRSEMNVSTLELGDSALYLCASSLSGDYGYTFGSGTRLTVV.

The V and J genes are TRBV30 and TRBJ2-7; 7 bases agree with TRBD1. Per germline, CDR1 GTSNPN and CDR2 SVGIG (reference sequence). The CDR3 consists of 15 residues. The V gene end was trimmed by 2 bases and the J gene end by 0 bases; junction bases not matched to a gene: 7. CDR3 DNA: TGTGCCTGGAGTCCGGGGACAGCTTTCTCCTACGAGCAGTACTTC. It encodes CAWSPGTAFSYEQYF.

This chain connects TRBV6-5 to TRBJ2-5, with 10 positions matching TRBD2. Trimming at V came to 6 bases and at J to 3 bases, leaving 4 bases not matched to a gene. The germline gives CDR1 MNHEY, CDR2 SVGAGI. This CDR3 spans 14 amino acids. This CDR3 is CASRILAGEETQYF. In nucleotides, the CDR3 is TGTGCCAGCAGAATCCTAGCGGGGGAAGAGACCCAGTACTTC.